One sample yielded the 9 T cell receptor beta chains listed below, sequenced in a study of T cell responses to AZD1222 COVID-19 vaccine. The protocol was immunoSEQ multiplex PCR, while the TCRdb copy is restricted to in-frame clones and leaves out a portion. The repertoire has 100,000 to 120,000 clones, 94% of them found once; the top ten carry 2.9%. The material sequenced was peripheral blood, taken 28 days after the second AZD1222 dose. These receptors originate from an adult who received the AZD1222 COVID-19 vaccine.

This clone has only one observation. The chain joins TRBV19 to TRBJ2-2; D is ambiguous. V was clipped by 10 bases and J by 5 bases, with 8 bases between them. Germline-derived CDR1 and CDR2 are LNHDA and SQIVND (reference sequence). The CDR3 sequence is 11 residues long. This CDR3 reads CATTITGELFF. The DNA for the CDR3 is TGTGCCACCACTATAACCGGGGAGCTGTTTTTT.

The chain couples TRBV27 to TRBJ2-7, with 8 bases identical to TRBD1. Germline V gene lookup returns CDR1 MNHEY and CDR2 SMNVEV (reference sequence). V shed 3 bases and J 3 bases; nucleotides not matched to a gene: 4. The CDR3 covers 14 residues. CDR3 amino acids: CASSFSTGGYEQYF. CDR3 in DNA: TGTGCCAGCAGTTTTTCTACAGGGGGCTACGAGCAGTACTTC.

CDR3 residues: CASSSDSPWPNYGYTF. The CDR3 DNA sequence: TGTGCCAGCAGTTCGGACAGCCCGTGGCCTAACTATGGCTACACCTTC. V gene TRBV2 combines with J gene TRBJ1-2, with D possibly TRBD1 on 6 matching bases. Germline loops: CDR1 SNHLY, CDR2 FYNNEI. Trimming removed 5 bases from V and 0 bases from J, with 16 bases in between. The CDR3 has 16 residues.

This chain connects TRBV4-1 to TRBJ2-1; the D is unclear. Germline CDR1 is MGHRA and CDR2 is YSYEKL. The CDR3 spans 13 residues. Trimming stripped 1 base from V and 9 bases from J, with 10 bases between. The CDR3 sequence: CASSQARFAEQFF. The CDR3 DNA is TGCGCCAGCAGCCAAGCTAGGTTTGCTGAGCAGTTCTTC.

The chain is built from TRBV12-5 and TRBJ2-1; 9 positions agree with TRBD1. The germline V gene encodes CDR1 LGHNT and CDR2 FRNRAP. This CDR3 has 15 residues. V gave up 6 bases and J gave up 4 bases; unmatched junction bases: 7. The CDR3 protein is CASGTGTGPYNEQFF. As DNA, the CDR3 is TGTGCTAGTGGGACCGGGACAGGGCCGTACAATGAGCAGTTCTTC.

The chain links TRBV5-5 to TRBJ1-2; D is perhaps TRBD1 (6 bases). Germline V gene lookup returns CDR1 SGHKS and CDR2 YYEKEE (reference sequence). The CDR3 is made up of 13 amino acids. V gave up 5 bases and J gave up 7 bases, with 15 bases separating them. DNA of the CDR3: TGTGCCAGCAGTCGGGACATCGGAGGTGGCTACACCTTC. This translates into CASSRDIGGGYTF.

CDR3 bases: TGTGCCAGCGCCAGGACTTTGGGCACTGAAGCTTTCTTT. Amino acids: CASARTLGTEAFF. The chain couples TRBV6-5 to TRBJ1-1; D uncertain. CDR1 and CDR2 (germline): MNHEY, SVGAGI. The ends were cut back, 8 bases at V and 4 bases at J, with 14 bases in the middle. The CDR3 is 13 residues long.

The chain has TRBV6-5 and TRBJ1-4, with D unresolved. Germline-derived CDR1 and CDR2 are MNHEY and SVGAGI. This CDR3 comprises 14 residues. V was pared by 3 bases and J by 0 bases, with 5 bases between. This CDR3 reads CASSYDATNEKLFF. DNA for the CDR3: TGTGCCAGCAGTTATGACGCAACTAATGAAAAACTGTTTTTT.

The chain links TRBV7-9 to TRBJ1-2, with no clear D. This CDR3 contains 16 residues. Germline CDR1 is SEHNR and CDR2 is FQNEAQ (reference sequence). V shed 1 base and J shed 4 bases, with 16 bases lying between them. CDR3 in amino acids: CASSLVPPVAAYGYTF. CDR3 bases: TGTGCCAGCAGCTTAGTCCCACCTGTAGCCGCCTATGGCTACACCTTC.